The following is a T cell receptor beta chain sequence with its context. Trimming at V came to 5 bases and at J to 6 bases, leaving 6 bases not matched to a gene. This CDR3 comprises 13 residues. A second PCR of about 7 to 12 cycles used a sample-barcoded 5' primer and a J-beta primer mix. A single record per CDR3 protein comes from TCRdb applying MiXCR to the 5' RACE reads. The table has about 640,000 distinct CDR3 sequences, about 54% seen once. The sample originates from a study of blood T cells in healthy people across ages. Sequenced input: blood. V gene TRBV12-3 or TRBV12-4 combines with J gene TRBJ2-7; 8 nucleotides align to TRBD1. The receptor was derived from a man aged 60 to 75 in good health. The CDR3 protein is CASSRDRRPEQYF. CDR3 DNA: TGTGCCAGCAGTAGGGACAGGCGTCCCGAGCAGTACTTC.